Shown below are 25 T cell receptor beta chains from a single sample sequenced in a study of shared clonotypes between healthy human individuals. As defined, naive CD8 cells were CD45RO-negative and positively selected for CCR7, with terminally differentiated effector memory CD45RA+ cells excluded. The method was immunoSEQ multiplex PCR; TCRdb's version includes in-frame clones alone and lacks a portion of them. The data hold roughly 890,000 clones, with 80% to 95% observed a single time. The source material was naive CD8+ T cells sorted from blood. Receptors were obtained from a man aged 25-45 years in good health.

The V and J genes are TRBV28 and TRBJ2-2, with 8 nucleotides matching TRBD2. V shed 6 bases, J shed 4 bases, and the junction held 19 bases outside the gene matches. The CDR3 consists of 19 residues. Looked up from germline, CDR1 is MDHEN and CDR2 is SYDVKM. DNA of the CDR3: TGTGCCAGCAGCCCATTGGGGCGACGGGAGGGGACAACCACCGGGGAGCTGTTTTTT. This translates into CASSPLGRREGTTTGELFF.

V usage is TRBV7-6 and J usage is TRBJ1-2, with 9 bases lining up with TRBD1. Germline V CDR1 and CDR2: SGHVS, FNYEAQ. This CDR3 spans 15 amino acids. Germline trimming cut 5 bases from V and 4 bases from J; bases unmatched to any gene: 8. CDR3 sequence (DNA): TGTGCCAGCAGCCCCGGGACAGGGTTCAGCTATGGCTACACCTTC. This translates into CASSPGTGFSYGYTF.

V and J are TRBV6-5 and TRBJ2-7; no clear D gene. CDR1 and CDR2 (germline): MNHEY, SVGAGI. V dropped 7 bases and J dropped 2 bases, with 18 bases sitting between them. CDR3 size: 15 residues. CDR3: CASNPLPGGTYEQYF. For the CDR3, the DNA is TGTGCCAGCAACCCCCTGCCTGGCGGAACCTACGAGCAGTACTTC.

This clone was counted a few times. In the same sample, other DNA sequences code for this CDR3. This sequence joins TRBV28 and TRBJ2-7; D gene unclear. The V end lost 4 bases, the J end lost 2 bases, and 6 bases lay between the germline ends. Germline lookup yields CDR1 MDHEN and CDR2 SYDVKM. The CDR3 has 12 amino acids. The chain's CDR3 is CASSSDTYEQYF. The CDR3 nucleotides read TGTGCCAGCAGTTCAGATACCTACGAGCAGTACTTC.

The chain employs TRBV7-9 and TRBJ2-1; unclear D gene. CDR1 is SEHNR, CDR2 FQNEAQ, per germline (reference sequence). The ends were cut back, 5 bases at V and 4 bases at J, with 15 bases in the middle. The CDR3 sequence is 15 residues long. The CDR3, as DNA: TGTGCCAGCAGCCCCCCGGTTCCGGCTTACAATGAGCAGTTCTTC. It encodes CASSPPVPAYNEQFF.

The chain employs TRBV4-1 and TRBJ2-7, with 7 bases matching TRBD1. V gave up 2 bases and J gave up 3 bases; unmatched junction bases: 4. Germline V CDR1 and CDR2: MGHRA, YSYEKL. This CDR3 region has 14 residues. CDR3 nucleotide sequence: TGCGCCAGCAGCCAACGACAGGGTCACTACGAGCAGTACTTC. Residues: CASSQRQGHYEQYF.

The genes are TRBV7-6 and TRBJ2-7; D uncertain. CDR1 is SGHVS, CDR2 FNYEAQ, per germline. Trimming removed 5 bases at V and 3 bases at J, with 8 bases between. The CDR3 has 12 amino acids. The CDR3 loop is CASSRLGYEQYF. CDR3 sequence (DNA): TGTGCCAGCAGCCGACTGGGCTACGAGCAGTACTTC.

This chain links TRBV7-9 with TRBJ2-7; 7 bases align to TRBD1. The J segment lost 4 bases and the V segment lost 5 bases, leaving 17 bases of the junction unmatched. Germline CDR1 and CDR2: SEHNR and FQNEAQ (reference sequence). The CDR3 contains 17 residues. In DNA form, the CDR3 reads TGTGCCAGCAGCGCCTTCCCCGGGGCAAAGGGGGCATACGAGCAGTACTTC. This gives the protein CASSAFPGAKGAYEQYF. Together with reference TRBV7-9 and TRBJ2-7, the CDR3 gives the full variable domain: DTGVSQNPRHKITKRGQNVTFRCDPISEHNRLYWYRQTLGQGPEFLTYFQNEAQLEKSRLLSDRFSAERPKGSFSTLEIQRTEQGDSAMYLCASSAFPGAKGAYEQYFGPGTRLTVT.

A note on this clone: Other DNA variants within this sample encode the same CDR3. This chain links TRBV27 with TRBJ2-7, with TRBD2 identical over 8 bases. The CDR3 loop spans 15 amino acids. From germline, CDR1 is MNHEY and CDR2 SMNVEV (reference sequence). The junction had 7 bases not matched to a gene; V was cut back by 6 bases and J by 0 bases. This chain's CDR3 is CASSLRGAGSYEQYF. The CDR3 coding sequence is TGTGCCAGCAGCCTGCGGGGGGCGGGCTCCTACGAGCAGTACTTC.

The chain joins TRBV7-9 to TRBJ2-1; a weak D match, TRBD2 (6 bases). CDR3 size: 17 residues. V was pared by 3 bases and J by 4 bases, with 19 bases between. Germline lookup yields CDR1 SEHNR and CDR2 FQNEAQ (reference sequence). The CDR3 nucleotides read TGTGCCAGCAGCTTCCCCTCTGGGGAGGCGTCGTACAATGAGCAGTTCTTC. Its translation is CASSFPSGEASYNEQFF.

This clone appeared once. The chain uses TRBV29-1 and TRBJ2-1; possibly TRBD1 for D (6 bases). Between the trimmed V and J ends, which lost 1 base and 6 bases, there was a span of 19 bases. Germline CDR1 is SQVTM and CDR2 is ANQGSEA. The length of the CDR3 is 16 residues. The CDR3 reads CSVEGRHLGQGNEQFF. The CDR3 nucleotides are TGCAGCGTTGAAGGGAGACACTTGGGACAAGGCAATGAGCAGTTCTTC.

The V and J genes are TRBV5-4 and TRBJ2-3; weak D call: TRBD2 (6 bases). The CDR3 runs to 15 residues. The V gene lost 3 bases and the J gene lost 0 bases, with 11 bases spanning the gap. Germline V gives CDR1 SGHNT, CDR2 YYREEE (reference sequence). CDR3 sequence: CASSWGVPSTDTQYF. CDR3 coding DNA: TGTGCCAGCAGCTGGGGGGTCCCCAGCACAGATACGCAGTATTTT.

The chain recombines TRBV18 with TRBJ2-7, with D perhaps matching TRBD2 (6 bases). The CDR3 is made up of 16 amino acids. Germline values: CDR1 KGHSH, CDR2 LQKENI. Trimming cost V 0 bases and J 0 bases, with 12 bases left between them. The CDR3 region is CASSPPTGGTSYEQYF. CDR3 bases: TGTGCCAGCTCACCACCGACCGGGGGAACCTCCTACGAGCAGTACTTC. Looking up the rest from reference TRBV18 and TRBJ2-7 gives the full variable domain: NAGVMQNPRHLVRRRGQEARLRCSPMKGHSHVYWYRQLPEEGLKFMVYLQKENIIDESGMPKERFSAEFPKEGPSILRIQQVVRGDSAAYFCASSPPTGGTSYEQYFGPGTRLTVT.

Details on this clone: The sample carries other DNA sequences with the same CDR3. The CDR3 protein is CASSPPGGYEQFF. CDR3 DNA sequence: TGTGCCAGCTCACCACCGGGGGGATATGAGCAGTTCTTC. The V call is TRBV18, the J call TRBJ2-1; tentative D call: TRBD2 (6 bases). Trimming left V 0 bases short and J 8 bases short, with 8 bases between. CDR3 length: 13 amino acids. CDR1 and CDR2 (germline): KGHSH, LQKENI.

This chain connects TRBV6-6 to TRBJ2-1; no clear D. The germline gives CDR1 MNHNY, CDR2 SVGAGI (reference sequence). This CDR3 is 15 amino acids long. Trimming stripped 0 bases from V and 6 bases from J, with 12 bases between. Here the CDR3 DNA reads TGTGCCAGCAGTTACTCGAGTTTAGCAAGCAATGAGCAGTTCTTC. Amino acid sequence: CASSYSSLASNEQFF.

The chain is built from TRBV5-1 and TRBJ1-2, with TRBD1 identical over 7 bases. This CDR3 is 15 amino acids long. Germline V gene sequence: CDR1 SGHRS, CDR2 YFSETQ. Unmatched junction bases numbered 10, after V lost 0 bases and J lost 8 bases. The CDR3 bases are TGCGCCAGCAGCTTGGACAGGGGCTTATCACGCGGCTACACCTTC. Its translation is CASSLDRGLSRGYTF. Based on the CDR3 plus reference TRBV5-1 and TRBJ1-2, the full variable domain is KAGVTQTPRYLIKTRGQQVTLSCSPISGHRSVSWYQQTPGQGLQFLFEYFSETQRNKGNFPGRFSGRQFSNSRSEMNVSTLELGDSALYLCASSLDRGLSRGYTFGSGTRLTVV.

The chain has TRBV15 and TRBJ2-7, with 7 bases matching TRBD1. J lost 0 bases, V lost 4 bases, and 6 bases had no gene match. The CDR3 sequence is 15 residues long. The germline CDR1 and CDR2 sequences are LNHNV and YYDKDF (reference sequence). As DNA, the CDR3 is TGTGCCACCAGCAAAGGGACAGCAAGCTCCTACGAGCAGTACTTC. It codes for CATSKGTASSYEQYF.

The rearrangement links TRBV6-4 to TRBJ2-7; TRBD2 agrees at 9 bases. V shed 3 bases, J shed 5 bases, and the junction held 8 bases outside the gene matches. CDR1 and CDR2 from the germline V gene are MRHNA and SNTAGT. The CDR3 has 15 amino acids. The CDR3 region is CASSEEVAGAHEQYF. CDR3 coding DNA: TGTGCCAGCAGTGAAGAGGTAGCGGGAGCTCACGAGCAGTACTTC.

The rearrangement joins TRBV7-2 to TRBJ1-5; possible D gene TRBD1, 5 bases. V lost 1 base and J 3 bases, leaving 10 bases between the germline ends. This CDR3 has 15 amino acids. Germline V CDR1 and CDR2: SGHTA, FQGNSA. The CDR3 here is CASSLVVGDNQPQHF. DNA of the CDR3: TGTGCCAGCAGCTTAGTAGTAGGGGACAATCAGCCCCAGCATTTT. Supplemented by reference TRBV7-2 and TRBJ1-5, the full variable domain reads GAGVSQSPSNKVTEKGKDVELRCDPISGHTALYWYRQSLGQGLEFLIYFQGNSAPDKSGLPSDRFSAERTGGSVSTLTIQRTQQEDSAVYLCASSLVVGDNQPQHFGDGTRLSIL.

V and J are TRBV7-9 and TRBJ2-5, with 8 bases matching TRBD2. The CDR3 length is 15 residues. V lost 3 bases to trimming and J lost 4 bases; unmatched junction nucleotides: 7. Germline CDR1 reads SEHNR; CDR2 reads FQNEAQ (reference sequence). The CDR3 here is CASSFLAGSGETQYF. DNA for the CDR3: TGTGCCAGCAGCTTCCTAGCGGGCTCTGGAGAGACCCAGTACTTC.

CDR3 DNA sequence: TGTGCCAGCAGCCCATTGAACACTGAAGCTTTCTTT. Encoded protein: CASSPLNTEAFF. The chain couples TRBV13 to TRBJ1-1; D remains unclear. The CDR3 runs to 12 residues. Trimming took off 5 bases at V and 0 bases at J, with 4 bases between the two ends. Per germline, CDR1 PRHDT and CDR2 FYEKMQ (reference sequence).

This clone was picked up one time. The genes are TRBV5-1 and TRBJ2-7; TRBD2 matches at 14 bases. The V segment lost 0 bases and the J segment 10 bases; nucleotides outside the gene matches: 9. Germline loops: CDR1 SGHRS, CDR2 YFSETQ. The CDR3 consists of 16 residues. The CDR3 here is CASSLALGLAGDDQYF. In nucleotides, the CDR3 is TGCGCCAGCAGCTTGGCCCTGGGACTAGCGGGAGATGATCAGTACTTC. Based on the CDR3 plus reference TRBV5-1 and TRBJ2-7, the full variable domain is KAGVTQTPRYLIKTRGQQVTLSCSPISGHRSVSWYQQTPGQGLQFLFEYFSETQRNKGNFPGRFSGRQFSNSRSEMNVSTLELGDSALYLCASSLALGLAGDDQYFGPGTRLTVT.

The CDR3 DNA reads as TGTGCCACTGAACAGGGGGCAGGGAATCAGCCCCAGCATTTT. Amino acids: CATEQGAGNQPQHF. This chain joins TRBV28 and TRBJ1-5, with 9 bases matching TRBD1. Per the germline V gene, CDR1 is MDHEN and CDR2 is SYDVKM. The ends lost 10 bases at V and 4 bases at J; junction bases unmatched: 8. The CDR3 runs to 14 residues.

The gene calls are TRBV28 and TRBJ2-5; 8 positions agree with TRBD2. The CDR3 spans 16 residues. Unmatched junction bases numbered 11, after V lost 6 bases and J lost 2 bases. CDR1 is MDHEN, CDR2 SYDVKM, per germline. For the CDR3, the DNA is TGTGCCAGCAGCCCAAGCGGGAGAGCGATTCAAGAGACCCAGTACTTC. It is translated as CASSPSGRAIQETQYF.

This chain uses TRBV5-4 with TRBJ2-1, with TRBD2 identical over 10 bases. Germline-derived CDR1 and CDR2 are SGHNT and YYREEE (reference sequence). J gave up 1 base and V 0 bases, and 7 bases lay outside the gene matches. The CDR3 spans 18 residues. CDR3 in amino acids: CASSLVLAGAISYNEQFF. CDR3 coding DNA: TGTGCCAGCAGCTTGGTTCTAGCGGGAGCGATATCCTACAATGAGCAGTTCTTC.